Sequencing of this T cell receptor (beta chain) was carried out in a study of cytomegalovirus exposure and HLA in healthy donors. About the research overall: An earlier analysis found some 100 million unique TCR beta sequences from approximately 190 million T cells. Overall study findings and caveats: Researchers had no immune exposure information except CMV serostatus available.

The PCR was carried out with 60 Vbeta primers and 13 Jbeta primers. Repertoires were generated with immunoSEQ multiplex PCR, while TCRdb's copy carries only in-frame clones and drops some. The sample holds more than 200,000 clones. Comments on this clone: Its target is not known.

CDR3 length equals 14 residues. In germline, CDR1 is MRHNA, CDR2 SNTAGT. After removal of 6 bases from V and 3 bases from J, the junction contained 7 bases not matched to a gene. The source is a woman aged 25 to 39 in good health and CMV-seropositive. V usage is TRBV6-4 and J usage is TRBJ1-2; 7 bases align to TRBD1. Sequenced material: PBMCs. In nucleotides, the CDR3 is TGTGCCAGCAGCGTCACAGGGGATGACTATGGCTACACCTTC. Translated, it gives CASSVTGDDYGYTF.